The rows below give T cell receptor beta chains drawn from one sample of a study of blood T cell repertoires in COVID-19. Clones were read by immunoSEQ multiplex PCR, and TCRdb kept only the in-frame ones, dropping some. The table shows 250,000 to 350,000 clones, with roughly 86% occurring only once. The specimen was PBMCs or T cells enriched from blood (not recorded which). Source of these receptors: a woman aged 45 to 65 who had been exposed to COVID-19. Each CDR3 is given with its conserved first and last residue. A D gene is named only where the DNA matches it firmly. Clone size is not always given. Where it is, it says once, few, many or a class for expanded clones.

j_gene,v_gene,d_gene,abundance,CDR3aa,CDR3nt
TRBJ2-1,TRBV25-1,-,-,CASSRVANEQFF,TGTGCCAGCAGCAGGGTAGCCAATGAGCAGTTCTTC
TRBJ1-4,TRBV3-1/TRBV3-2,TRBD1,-,CASSQGQGIGKLFF,TGTGCCAGCAGCCAGGGACAGGGTATAGGAAAACTGTTTTTT
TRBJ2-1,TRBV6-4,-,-,CASSQDWRPTYNEQFF,TGTGCCAGCAGTCAGGACTGGCGTCCGACCTACAATGAGCAGTTCTTC
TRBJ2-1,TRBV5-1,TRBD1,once,CASSWTGQGGDNEQFF,TGCGCCAGCAGCTGGACGGGACAGGGTGGCGACAATGAGCAGTTCTTC
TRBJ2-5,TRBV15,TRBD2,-,CATSLGGGAQETQYF,TGTGCCACCAGCTTGGGCGGGGGGGCTCAAGAGACCCAGTACTTC
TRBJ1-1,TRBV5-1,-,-,CASSLEGRENTEAFF,TGCGCCAGCAGCTTGGAGGGCCGGGAGAACACTGAAGCTTTCTTT
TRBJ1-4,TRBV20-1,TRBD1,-,CSASRDRGNEKLFF,TGCAGTGCTAGTAGGGACAGGGGGAATGAAAAACTGTTTTTT
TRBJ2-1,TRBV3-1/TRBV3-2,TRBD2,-,CASSPSGTSKGNEQFF,TGTGCCAGCAGCCCCTCGGGGACTAGTAAAGGCAATGAGCAGTTCTTC
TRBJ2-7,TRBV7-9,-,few,CASSPASGQTNEQYF,TGTGCCAGCAGCCCGGCGAGCGGACAGACTAACGAGCAGTACTTC
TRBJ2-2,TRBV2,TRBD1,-,CASRPGTATGELFF,TGTGCCAGCAGACCCGGGACAGCCACCGGGGAGCTGTTTTTT
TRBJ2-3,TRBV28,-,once,CASKGGGSSDTQYF,TGTGCCAGCAAAGGCGGGGGCTCCTCAGATACGCAGTATTTT
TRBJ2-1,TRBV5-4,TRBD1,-,CASSDGTGAYNEQFF,TGTGCCAGCAGTGACGGGACAGGGGCATACAATGAGCAGTTCTTC
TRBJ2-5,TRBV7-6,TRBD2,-,CASSLLISGAAETQYF,TGTGCCAGCAGCTTATTGATTAGCGGGGCAGCGGAGACCCAGTACTTC
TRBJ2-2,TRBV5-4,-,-,CASSGGATYTGELFF,TGTGCCAGCAGCGGGGGGGCCACCTACACCGGGGAGCTGTTTTTT
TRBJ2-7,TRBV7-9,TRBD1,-,CASSAAGTGGYEQYF,TGTGCCAGCAGCGCCGCCGGGACAGGGGGCTACGAGCAGTACTTC
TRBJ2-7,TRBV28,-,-,CATYRSVPYEQYF,TGTGCCACATATCGGTCGGTCCCCTACGAGCAGTACTTC
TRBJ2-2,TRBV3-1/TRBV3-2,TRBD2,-,CASSQVLAGGPGELFF,TGTGCCAGCAGCCAAGTACTAGCGGGGGGGCCCGGGGAGCTGTTTTTT
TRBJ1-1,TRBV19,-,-,CASSTAENTEAFF,TGTGCCAGTAGTACTGCAGAGAACACTGAAGCTTTCTTT
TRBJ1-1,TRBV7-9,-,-,CASSFLARGTEAFF,TGTGCCAGCAGCTTTCTGGCCCGAGGGACTGAAGCTTTCTTT
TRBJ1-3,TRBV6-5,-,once,CASRQGSSGNTIYF,TGTGCCAGCAGGCAAGGGAGCTCTGGAAACACCATATATTTT
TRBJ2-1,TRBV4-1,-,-,CASSHGSLTDVYNEQFF,TGCGCCAGCAGCCATGGAAGCCTGACAGATGTGTACAATGAGCAGTTCTTC
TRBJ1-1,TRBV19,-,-,CASSIGRVNTEAFF,TGTGCCAGTAGTATCGGGAGGGTGAACACTGAAGCTTTCTTT
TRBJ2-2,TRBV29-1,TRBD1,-,CSVGDRGGTGELFF,TGCAGCGTTGGGGACAGGGGAGGGACCGGGGAGCTGTTTTTT
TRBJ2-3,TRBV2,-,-,CASSPGLRTDTQYF,TGTGCCAGCAGCCCGGGACTCCGCACAGATACGCAGTATTTT
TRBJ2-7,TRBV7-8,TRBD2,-,CASSLLAGVYEQYF,TGTGCCAGCAGCTTACTGGCGGGGGTTTACGAGCAGTACTTC
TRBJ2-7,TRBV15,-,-,CATSRASGVKGQQYF,TGTGCCACCAGCAGAGCGAGCGGCGTTAAAGGGCAGCAGTACTTC
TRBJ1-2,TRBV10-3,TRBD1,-,CAISDPPGTGVVNYGYTF,TGTGCCATCAGTGATCCCCCGGGGACAGGGGTTGTTAACTATGGCTACACCTTC
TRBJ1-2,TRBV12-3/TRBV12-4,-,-,CASSRQYGYTF,TGTGCCAGCAGCCGACAGTATGGCTACACCTTC
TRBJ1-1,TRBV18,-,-,CASSPIQDMNTEAFF,TGTGCCAGCTCACCTATACAGGACATGAACACTGAAGCTTTCTTT
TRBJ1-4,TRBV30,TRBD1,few,CAWTRPDRRNEKLFF,TGTGCCTGGACCCGCCCGGACAGGAGAAATGAAAAACTGTTTTTT
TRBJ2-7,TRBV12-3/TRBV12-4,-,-,CASSFGARYEQYF,TGTGCCAGCAGTTTTGGGGCGCGGTACGAGCAGTACTTC
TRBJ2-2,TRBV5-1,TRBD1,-,CASSNTGGTDTGELFF,TGCGCCAGCAGTAATACAGGGGGGACGGACACCGGGGAGCTGTTTTTT
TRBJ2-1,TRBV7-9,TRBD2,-,CASSPGTSYNEQFF,TGTGCCAGCAGCCCCGGGACTAGCTACAATGAGCAGTTCTTC
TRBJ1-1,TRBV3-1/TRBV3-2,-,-,CASSQAERAGAFF,TGTGCCAGCAGCCAAGCGGAGAGGGCCGGGGCTTTCTTT
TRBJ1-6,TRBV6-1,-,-,CASSEKGANNSPLHF,TGTGCCAGCAGTGAAAAAGGGGCGAATAATTCACCCCTCCACTTT
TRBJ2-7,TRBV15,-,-,CATSRTRGEPDSEQYF,TGTGCCACCAGCAGAACCCGCGGAGAACCGGATTCCGAGCAGTACTTC
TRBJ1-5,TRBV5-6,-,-,CASSRRAGVGQPQHF,TGTGCCAGCAGCCGGCGGGCAGGGGTAGGTCAGCCCCAGCATTTT
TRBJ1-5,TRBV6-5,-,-,CASPMSNQPQHF,TGTGCCAGCCCAATGAGCAATCAGCCCCAGCATTTT
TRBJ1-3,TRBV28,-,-,CASSLSGRTTGNTIYF,TGTGCCAGCAGTTTATCGGGCAGGACAACTGGAAACACCATATATTTT
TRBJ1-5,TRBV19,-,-,CASSIFRGNQPQHF,TGTGCCAGTAGTATCTTTCGGGGGAATCAGCCCCAGCATTTT
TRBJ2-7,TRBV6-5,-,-,CASSSRQGFSEQYF,TGTGCCAGCAGTTCACGCCAGGGTTTTTCCGAGCAGTACTTC
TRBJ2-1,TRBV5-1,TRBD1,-,CASSLALVTGKNEQFF,TGCGCCAGCAGCTTGGCCCTTGTGACAGGGAAAAATGAGCAGTTCTTC
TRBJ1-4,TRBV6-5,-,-,CASRPPSAGNEKLFF,TGTGCCAGCAGACCGCCCTCTGCAGGGAATGAAAAACTGTTTTTT
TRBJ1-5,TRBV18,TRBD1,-,CASSPQDRVGNQPQHF,TGTGCCAGCTCACCACAGGACAGGGTTGGCAATCAGCCCCAGCATTTT
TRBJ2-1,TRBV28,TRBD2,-,CASASGGSSYNEQFF,TGTGCCAGCGCCTCGGGGGGGAGCTCCTACAATGAGCAGTTCTTC
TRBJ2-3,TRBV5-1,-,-,CASSLGREGDTQYF,TGCGCCAGCAGCTTGGGCCGAGAGGGAGATACGCAGTATTTT
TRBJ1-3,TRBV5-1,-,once,CASSQDNPSGNTIYF,TGCGCCAGCAGCCAGGACAATCCCTCTGGAAACACCATATATTTT
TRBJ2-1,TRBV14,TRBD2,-,CASSLSGEYNEQFF,TGTGCCAGCAGCCTTAGCGGGGAGTACAATGAGCAGTTCTTC
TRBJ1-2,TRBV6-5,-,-,CASRGGVYRDYTF,TGTGCCAGCAGGGGAGGGGTTTATAGAGACTACACCTTC
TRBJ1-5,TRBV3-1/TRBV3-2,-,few,CASSEDNNQPQHF,TGTGCCAGCAGCGAGGACAACAATCAGCCCCAGCATTTT
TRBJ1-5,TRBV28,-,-,CASSLFINQPQHF,TGTGCCAGCAGTTTATTTATCAATCAGCCCCAGCATTTT
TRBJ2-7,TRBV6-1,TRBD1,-,CASSERGSKGAHEQYF,TGTGCCAGCAGTGAAAGGGGTTCGAAGGGGGCCCACGAGCAGTACTTC
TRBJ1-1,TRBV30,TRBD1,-,CAWSDDRERDTEAFF,TGTGCCTGGAGCGACGACAGGGAACGGGACACTGAAGCTTTCTTT
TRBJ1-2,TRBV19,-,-,CASIPGQGYGYTF,TGTGCCAGTATCCCGGGACAAGGCTATGGCTACACCTTC
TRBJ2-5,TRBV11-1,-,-,CASSPTGFLETQYF,TGTGCCAGCAGCCCTACAGGGTTCCTAGAGACCCAGTACTTC
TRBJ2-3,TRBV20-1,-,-,CSPSDTQYF,TGCAGTCCATCAGATACGCAGTATTTT
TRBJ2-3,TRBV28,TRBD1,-,CASRTGQVSTDTQYF,TGTGCCAGCAGGACTGGACAGGTTAGCACAGATACGCAGTATTTT
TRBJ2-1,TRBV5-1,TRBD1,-,CASSFGTGPGNEQFF,TGCGCCAGCAGCTTCGGGACAGGGCCGGGCAATGAGCAGTTCTTC
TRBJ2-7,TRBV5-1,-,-,CASSWGQGPYEQYF,TGCGCCAGCAGCTGGGGACAAGGGCCCTACGAGCAGTACTTC
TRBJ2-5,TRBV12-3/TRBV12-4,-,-,CASTTRTEETQYF,TGTGCCAGCACGACCAGGACAGAAGAGACCCAGTACTTC